This TCR beta chain was captured in a study of blood T cell repertoires in COVID-19. Study context: The study drew acute and convalescent COVID-19 samples from the United States, Italy and Spain. PBMCs, B-cell-depleted T cells, or T cells provided the cDNA or gDNA that made up the material.

The CDR3 is made up of 13 amino acids. Germline loops: CDR1 SGHDT, CDR2 YYEEEE. With 3 bases removed from V and 3 bases from J, the gap between germline ends came to 7 bases. How the authors handled the data: Quantification of nucleated cells was approximated via reference gene primer amplification. TCRdb's table, derived via immunoSEQ multiplex PCR, lists solely in-frame clones and lacks some. V, J and clone size derive from that table, while D and trimming were established from the DNA sequence. The table lists more than 150,000 clones, nearly 80% of them singletons. Sequencing was carried out using peripheral blood. The V gene is TRBV5-6, the J gene TRBJ2-1, with unresolved D. This clonotype originated in an elderly woman with acute or convalescent COVID-19. The CDR3 bases are TGTGCCAGCAGCTCCCTAGACTACAATGAGCAGTTCTTC. Protein: CASSSLDYNEQFF.